A single sample is the source of the 16 T cell receptor beta chains below, sequenced in a study of blood T cell repertoires in COVID-19. Libraries were prepared by immunoSEQ multiplex PCR; TCRdb keeps only in-frame clonotypes and omits some of them. The table shows about 130,000 clones, with 81% occurring only once. The sequenced sample was peripheral blood. Receptor source: a woman aged 60-75 years with active or convalescent COVID-19.

The chain couples TRBV5-1 to TRBJ1-2; 10 positions agree with TRBD1. The junction had 6 bases not matched to a gene; V was cut back by 5 bases and J by 8 bases. There are 13 residues in the CDR3. Per germline, CDR1 SGHRS and CDR2 YFSETQ. The CDR3 region is CASSRTGGEGYTF. The CDR3 DNA follows: TGCGCCAGCAGTCGGACAGGGGGAGAGGGCTACACCTTC. The full variable domain, its missing parts supplied by reference TRBV5-1 and TRBJ1-2, is KAGVTQTPRYLIKTRGQQVTLSCSPISGHRSVSWYQQTPGQGLQFLFEYFSETQRNKGNFPGRFSGRQFSNSRSEMNVSTLELGDSALYLCASSRTGGEGYTFGSGTRLTVV.

This clone came up once. The gene calls are TRBV30 and TRBJ2-3, with 8 bases fitting TRBD2. V lost 2 bases and J lost 3; bases outside the gene matches: 7. There are 15 residues in the CDR3. The V gene's germline CDR1 is GTSNPN and CDR2 SVGIG (reference sequence). The CDR3 DNA reads TGTGCCTGGAGTATAACGGGAGGGCCGACAGATACGCAGTATTTT. It yields the protein CAWSITGGPTDTQYF.

This chain uses TRBV5-8 with TRBJ1-4, with TRBD1 as a possible D gene (6 bases). The germline gives CDR1 SGHTS, CDR2 YDEGEE. There are 17 residues in the CDR3. V lost 4 bases and J 2 bases, leaving 18 bases between the germline ends. CDR3 protein: CASSKWPRGATNEKLFF. CDR3 DNA: TGTGCCAGCAGCAAATGGCCCAGGGGAGCCACTAATGAAAAACTGTTTTTT.

The chain combines TRBV19 with TRBJ1-5, with D unclear. V was pared by 3 bases and J by 4 bases, with 7 bases between. Germline loops: CDR1 LNHDA, CDR2 SQIVND (reference sequence). This CDR3 has 13 amino acids. The CDR3: CASSISGNQPQHF. CDR3 DNA: TGTGCCAGTAGTATCTCCGGGAATCAGCCCCAGCATTTT.

V is TRBV10-3 and J is TRBJ1-2; 7 nucleotides match TRBD1. The CDR3 runs to 15 residues. Unmatched junction bases numbered 9, after V lost 3 bases and J lost 5 bases. The germline V gene has CDR1 ENHRY and CDR2 SYGVKD. CDR3 residues: CAISDGQERGYGYTF. CDR3 in DNA: TGTGCCATCAGTGATGGACAGGAGAGGGGATATGGCTACACCTTC.

This chain joins TRBV7-9 and TRBJ1-2; 10 bases align to TRBD1. This CDR3 spans 15 amino acids. Germline CDR1 SEHNR, CDR2 FQNEAQ (reference sequence). Trimming removed 5 bases from V and 4 bases from J; junction bases left unmatched: 7. The CDR3 loop reads CASSRGGQGGYGYTF. CDR3 DNA sequence: TGTGCCAGCAGCAGGGGCGGACAGGGGGGCTATGGCTACACCTTC.

This chain links TRBV19 with TRBJ1-4; 9 bases line up with TRBD1. CDR3 length: 15 residues. Germline CDR1 reads LNHDA; CDR2 reads SQIVND (reference sequence). Trimming cost V 4 bases and J 6 bases; bases outside gene matches: 6. CDR3 nucleotide sequence: TGTGCCAGTAGTAGGGGACAGGGTGTGGATGAAAAACTGTTTTTT. It yields the protein CASSRGQGVDEKLFF.

The chain couples TRBV19 to TRBJ2-7; 8 nucleotides match TRBD1. Unmatched junction bases numbered 5, after V lost 5 bases and J lost 5 bases. The CDR3 extends over 13 amino acids. The germline CDR1 and CDR2 sequences are LNHDA and SQIVND (reference sequence). The CDR3 coding sequence is TGTGCCAGTAGTGTAAACAGGGGGGACGAGCAGTACTTC. It codes for CASSVNRGDEQYF. The full variable domain, rest sourced from reference TRBV19 and TRBJ2-7, is DGGITQSPKYLFRKEGQNVTLSCEQNLNHDAMYWYRQDPGQGLRLIYYSQIVNDFQKGDIAEGYSVSREKKESFPLTVTSAQKNPTAFYLCASSVNRGDEQYFGPGTRLTVT.

A few counts support this clone. The chain couples TRBV28 to TRBJ1-1, with D tentatively TRBD1 (6 bases). Trimming took off 4 bases at V and 12 bases at J, with 15 bases between the two ends. The length of the CDR3 is 12 residues. Germline CDR1 MDHEN, CDR2 SYDVKM. The DNA of the CDR3 is TGTGCCAGCAGTTGGGACAAGGCGATAACTTTCTTT. This codes for CASSWDKAITFF.

In its sample, this clone was seen once. The chain joins TRBV7-2 to TRBJ1-1; D is possibly TRBD1 (6 bases). Germline CDR1 reads SGHTA; CDR2 reads FQGNSA. The CDR3 sequence is 16 residues long. With 1 base removed from V and 1 base from J, the gap between germline ends came to 13 bases. The CDR3 bases are TGTGCCAGCAGCTTAGTGGGTTTAGGGGGGAACACTGAAGCTTTCTTT. Its translation is CASSLVGLGGNTEAFF.

The chain links TRBV5-6 to TRBJ2-7; a possible D gene is TRBD2 (5 bases). The CDR3 extends over 14 amino acids. Germline loops: CDR1 SGHDT, CDR2 YYEEEE. With 1 base removed from V and 5 bases from J, the gap between germline ends came to 13 bases. CDR3 residues: CASSLPRTSDEQYV. The CDR3 bases are TGTGCCAGCAGCTTGCCCAGGACTTCTGACGAGCAGTACGTC.

The chain carries TRBV24-1 and TRBJ2-7; no clear D. V shed 5 bases and J shed 0 bases, with 7 bases lying between them. The germline CDR1 and CDR2 sequences are KGHDR and SFDVKD. CDR3 size: 13 residues. In DNA, the CDR3 is TGTGCCACCAGTGGGGCTAACTCCTACGAGCAGTACTTC. Protein sequence: CATSGANSYEQYF.

The chain recombines TRBV10-3 with TRBJ1-6; D is undetermined. This CDR3 comprises 16 residues. Trimming left V 6 bases short and J 0 bases short, with 12 bases between. Germline V gives CDR1 ENHRY, CDR2 SYGVKD. The CDR3 sequence is CAIRPGESSYNSPLHF. CDR3 sequence (DNA): TGTGCCATCAGACCGGGAGAGTCCTCCTATAATTCACCCCTCCACTTT.

This chain joins TRBV7-6 and TRBJ2-1, with no clear D. V gave up 7 bases and J gave up 4 bases, with 20 bases separating them. The germline CDR1 and CDR2 sequences are SGHVS and FNYEAQ. The CDR3 is 16 amino acids. The CDR3, as DNA: TGTGCCAGCACCCGAAGCCCAATTGCGCCGTACAATGAGCAGTTCTTC. This codes for CASTRSPIAPYNEQFF.

The V call is TRBV3-1 (or the pseudogene TRBV3-2), the J call TRBJ1-1, with 7 bases that match TRBD1. V dropped 2 bases and J dropped 6; count of bases not matched to a gene: 6. Germline lookup yields CDR1 LGHDT and CDR2 YNNKEL (reference sequence). This CDR3 contains 14 residues. The CDR3 loop is CASSQSGTASEAFF. DNA of the CDR3: TGTGCCAGCAGCCAATCCGGGACAGCCTCTGAAGCTTTCTTT.

The CDR3 sequence: CASSIPNYSETQYF. CDR3 nucleotide sequence: TGTGCCAGCAGCATCCCAAACTACTCGGAGACCCAGTACTTC. V and J are TRBV6-6 and TRBJ2-5; D is undetermined. Germline V gene lookup returns CDR1 MNHNY and CDR2 SVGAGI (reference sequence). This CDR3 has 14 amino acids. V lost 6 bases to trimming and J lost 5 bases, with 16 bases between them.